Below are 5 T cell receptor beta chains sequenced from a single sample in a study of T cell responses to AZD1222 COVID-19 vaccine. The protocol was immunoSEQ multiplex PCR, while the TCRdb copy is restricted to in-frame clones and leaves out a portion. The table lists about 120,000 clones, around nine tenths of them singletons. The specimen comprised peripheral blood, sampled on day 0 of AZD1222 vaccination. The source is an adult in good health.

The genes are TRBV7-4 and TRBJ2-5; 11 positions agree with TRBD1. The V gene end was trimmed by 3 bases and the J gene end by 5 bases; junction bases not matched to a gene: 2. The CDR3 is made up of 14 amino acids. Per germline, CDR1 SGHVT and CDR2 SQSDAQ. CDR3 region: CASSLDRGQETQYF. The DNA of the CDR3 is TGTGCCAGCAGCTTGGACAGGGGGCAGGAGACCCAGTACTTC. Filled out from reference TRBV7-4 and TRBJ2-5, the complete variable domain reads GAGVSQSPRYKVAKRGRDVALRCDSISGHVTLYWYRQTLGQGSEVLTYSQSDAQRDKSGRPSGRFSAERPERSVSTLKIQRTEQGDSAVYLCASSLDRGQETQYFGPGTRLLVL.

The chain combines TRBV27 with TRBJ2-4; D is undetermined. V lost 3 bases and J 3 bases, leaving 9 bases between the germline ends. CDR1 is MNHEY and CDR2 is SMNVEV in the germline V gene (reference sequence). This CDR3 spans 14 amino acids. DNA of the CDR3: TGTGCCAGCAGTTTCCCCTGGGGCAAAAACATTCAGTACTTC. Protein: CASSFPWGKNIQYF.

This sequence joins TRBV7-9 and TRBJ2-1; 13 nucleotides line up with TRBD2. This CDR3 is built from 16 residues. Trimming took 4 bases from V and 5 from J; bases not matched to a gene: 5. In germline, CDR1 is SEHNR, CDR2 FQNEAQ (reference sequence). The CDR3 loop is CASSSAGTSGDNEQFF. The CDR3 DNA is TGTGCCAGCAGCTCCGCCGGGACTAGCGGGGACAATGAGCAGTTCTTC.

DNA of the CDR3: TGTGCCAGCAGCTCAAGACGCCCGGGACTAGGCATTTCGGATGAGCAGTTCTTC. It codes for CASSSRRPGLGISDEQFF. This chain connects TRBV13 to TRBJ2-1; TRBD2 agrees at 8 bases. CDR1 is PRHDT and CDR2 is FYEKMQ in the germline V gene (reference sequence). V was clipped by 4 bases and J by 8 bases; unmatched bases: 19. CDR3 size: 18 residues.

This clone was seen a few times. V and J are TRBV6-5 and TRBJ1-2; the D gene is possibly TRBD1 (5 bases). V lost 6 bases and J 10 bases, leaving 21 bases between the germline ends. CDR3 size: 14 residues. Germline V gives CDR1 MNHEY, CDR2 SVGAGI. This CDR3 reads CASRGEQRTRDYTF. The CDR3 coding sequence is TGTGCCAGCAGGGGGGAACAGAGAACCCGGGACTACACCTTC.